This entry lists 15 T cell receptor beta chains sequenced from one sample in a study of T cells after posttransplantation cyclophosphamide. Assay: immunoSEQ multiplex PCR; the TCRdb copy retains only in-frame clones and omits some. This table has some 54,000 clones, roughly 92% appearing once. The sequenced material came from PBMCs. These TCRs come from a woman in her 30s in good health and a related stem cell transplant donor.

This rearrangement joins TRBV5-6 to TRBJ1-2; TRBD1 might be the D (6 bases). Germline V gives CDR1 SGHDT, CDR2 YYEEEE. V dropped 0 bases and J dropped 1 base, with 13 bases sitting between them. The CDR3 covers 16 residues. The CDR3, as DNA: TGTGCCAGCAGCTTGGACCCCAGGGGTAGTAACTATGGCTACACCTTC. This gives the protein CASSLDPRGSNYGYTF. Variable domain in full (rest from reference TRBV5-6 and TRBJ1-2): DAGVTQSPTHLIKTRGQQVTLRCSPKSGHDTVSWYQQALGQGPQFIFQYYEEEERQRGNFPDRFSGHQFPNYSSELNVNALLLGDSALYLCASSLDPRGSNYGYTFGSGTRLTVV.

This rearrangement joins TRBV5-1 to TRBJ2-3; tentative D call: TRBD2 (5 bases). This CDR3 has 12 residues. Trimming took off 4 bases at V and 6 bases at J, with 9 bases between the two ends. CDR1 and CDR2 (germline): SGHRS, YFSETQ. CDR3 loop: CASSLRRDTQYF. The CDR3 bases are TGCGCCAGCAGCCTCCGGAGGGATACGCAGTATTTT.

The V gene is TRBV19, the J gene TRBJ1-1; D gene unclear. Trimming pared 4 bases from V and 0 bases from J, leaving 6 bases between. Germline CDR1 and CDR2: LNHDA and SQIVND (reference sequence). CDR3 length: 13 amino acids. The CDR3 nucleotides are TGTGCCAGTAGTACCGTCTTGAACACTGAAGCTTTCTTT. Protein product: CASSTVLNTEAFF.

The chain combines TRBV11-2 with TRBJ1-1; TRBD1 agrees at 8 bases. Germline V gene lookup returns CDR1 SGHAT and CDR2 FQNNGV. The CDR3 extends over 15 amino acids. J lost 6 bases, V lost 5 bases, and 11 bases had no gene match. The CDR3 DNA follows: TGTGCCAGCAGCCTTACTCAGGGGGCGCTTGCTGAAGCTTTCTTT. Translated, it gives CASSLTQGALAEAFF.

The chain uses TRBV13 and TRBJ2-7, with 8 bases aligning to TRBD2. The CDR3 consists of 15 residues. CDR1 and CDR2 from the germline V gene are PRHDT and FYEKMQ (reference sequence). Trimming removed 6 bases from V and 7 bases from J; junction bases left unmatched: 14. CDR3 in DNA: TGTGCCAGCAGGCTACGCGGGGGGCTCTCCCGGGAGCAGTACTTC. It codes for CASRLRGGLSREQYF. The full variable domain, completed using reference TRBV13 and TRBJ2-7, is AAGVIQSPRHLIKEKRETATLKCYPIPRHDTVYWYQQGPGQDPQFLISFYEKMQSDKGSIPDRFSAQQFSDYHSELNMSSLELGDSALYFCASRLRGGLSREQYFGPGTRLTVT.

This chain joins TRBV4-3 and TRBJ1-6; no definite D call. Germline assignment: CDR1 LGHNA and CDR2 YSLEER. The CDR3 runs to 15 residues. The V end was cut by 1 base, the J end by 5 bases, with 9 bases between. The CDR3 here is CASSQVVQDNSPLHF. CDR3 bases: TGCGCCAGCAGCCAAGTGGTGCAGGATAATTCACCCCTCCACTTT.

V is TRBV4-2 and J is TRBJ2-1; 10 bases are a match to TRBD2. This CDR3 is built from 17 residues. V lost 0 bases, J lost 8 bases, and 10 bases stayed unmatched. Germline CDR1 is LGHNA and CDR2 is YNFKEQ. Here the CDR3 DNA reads TGTGCCAGCAGCCAAGAAGCCAGCGGGGGGGCTGGGGATGAGCAGTTCTTC. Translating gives CASSQEASGGAGDEQFF.

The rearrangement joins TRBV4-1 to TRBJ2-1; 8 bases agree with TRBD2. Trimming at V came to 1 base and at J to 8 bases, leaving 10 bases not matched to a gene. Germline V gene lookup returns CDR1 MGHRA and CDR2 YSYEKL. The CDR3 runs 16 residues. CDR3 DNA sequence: TGCGCCAGCAGCCAAGGGGCAGGACTAGCTAGGCATGAGCAGTTCTTC. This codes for CASSQGAGLARHEQFF.

CDR3 sequence (DNA): TGTGCCAGCAGCCAGGCCCTAGCGGGGGGGTTCTACGAGCAGTACTTC. Translation gives CASSQALAGGFYEQYF. The rearrangement links TRBV4-2 to TRBJ2-7; 12 nucleotides agree with TRBD2. V trimming: 3 bases; J trimming: 3 bases; junction bases outside the gene matches: 6. The germline V gene has CDR1 LGHNA and CDR2 YNFKEQ. The CDR3 runs to 16 residues.

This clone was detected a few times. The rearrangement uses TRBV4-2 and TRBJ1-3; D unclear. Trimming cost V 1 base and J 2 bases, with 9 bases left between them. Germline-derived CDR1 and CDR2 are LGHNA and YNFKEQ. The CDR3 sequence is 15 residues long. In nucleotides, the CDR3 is TGTGCCAGCAGCCAAGGGGAGGGAACTGGAAACACCATATATTTT. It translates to CASSQGEGTGNTIYF.

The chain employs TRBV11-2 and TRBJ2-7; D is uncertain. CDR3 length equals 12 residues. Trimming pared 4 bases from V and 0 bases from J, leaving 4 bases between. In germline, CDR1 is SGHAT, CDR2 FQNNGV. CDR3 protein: CASSSSSYEQYF. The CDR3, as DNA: TGTGCCAGCAGCTCCAGCTCCTACGAGCAGTACTTC.

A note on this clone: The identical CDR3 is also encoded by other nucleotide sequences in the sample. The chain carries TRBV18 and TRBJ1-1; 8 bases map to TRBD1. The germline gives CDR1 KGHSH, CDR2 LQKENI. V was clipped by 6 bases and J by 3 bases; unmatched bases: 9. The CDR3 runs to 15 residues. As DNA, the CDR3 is TGTGCCAGCTCGCCCGCGGGACAGGCGGACACTGAAGCTTTCTTT. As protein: CASSPAGQADTEAFF.

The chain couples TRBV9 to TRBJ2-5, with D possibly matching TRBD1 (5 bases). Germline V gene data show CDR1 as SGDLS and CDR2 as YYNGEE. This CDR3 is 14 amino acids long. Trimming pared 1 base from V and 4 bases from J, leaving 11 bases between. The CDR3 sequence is CASSVHKGRETQYF. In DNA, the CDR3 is TGTGCCAGCAGCGTACATAAGGGGCGAGAGACCCAGTACTTC.

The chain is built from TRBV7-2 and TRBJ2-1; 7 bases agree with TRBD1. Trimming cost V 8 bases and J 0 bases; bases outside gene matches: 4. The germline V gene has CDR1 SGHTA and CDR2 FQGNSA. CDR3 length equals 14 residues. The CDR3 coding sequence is TGTGCCAGCGGACAGGAGAGCTCCTACAATGAGCAGTTCTTC. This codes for CASGQESSYNEQFF.

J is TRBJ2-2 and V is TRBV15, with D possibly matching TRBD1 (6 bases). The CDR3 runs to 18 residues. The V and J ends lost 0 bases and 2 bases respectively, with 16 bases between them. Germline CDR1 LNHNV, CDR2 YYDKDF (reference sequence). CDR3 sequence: CATSRDRSGTSNTGELFF. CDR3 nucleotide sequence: TGTGCCACCAGCAGAGATCGCTCTGGGACATCTAACACCGGGGAGCTGTTTTTT.